The 23 T cell receptor beta chains in this list originate from one sample, sequenced in a study of shared clonotypes between healthy human individuals. CD45RO negativity and positive selection for CCR7 defined naive CD8 cells, a population that excluded terminally differentiated effector memory CD45RA+ cells. TCRdb's copy holds only in-frame clones and misses some; the assay was immunoSEQ multiplex PCR. The sample lists roughly 2.1 million clones; about 93% were seen once. Sequencing was performed on naive CD8+ T cells from PBMCs. The receptors derive from a man younger than 30 in good health. Some clones in this sample may be carry-over from other donors' samples.

V usage is TRBV30 and J usage is TRBJ2-1; unclear D gene. The V gene's germline CDR1 is GTSNPN and CDR2 SVGIG (reference sequence). The CDR3 has 17 amino acids. Trimming took off 5 bases at V and 8 bases at J, with 28 bases between the two ends. CDR3 amino acids: CAWDEELVRANQDEQFF. The CDR3 bases are TGTGCCTGGGACGAGGAATTAGTTCGAGCAAACCAGGATGAGCAGTTCTTC.

The chain combines TRBV30 with TRBJ2-7; D is perhaps TRBD2 (6 bases). This CDR3 is built from 13 residues. Per the germline V gene, CDR1 is GTSNPN and CDR2 is SVGIG (reference sequence). With 0 bases removed from V and 2 bases from J, the gap between germline ends came to 8 bases. The CDR3 protein is CAWSVRGTYEQYF. The CDR3 DNA sequence: TGTGCCTGGAGTGTACGCGGGACCTACGAGCAGTACTTC.

This chain links TRBV27 with TRBJ2-4; 10 bases agree with TRBD2. This CDR3 comprises 18 residues. V lost 4 bases to trimming and J lost 2 bases; unmatched junction nucleotides: 11. The germline V gene has CDR1 MNHEY and CDR2 SMNVEV (reference sequence). Here the CDR3 DNA reads TGTGCCAGCAGTTCACTAGCGGGGTCCCCCGCGACCAAAAACATTCAGTACTTC. Its translation: CASSSLAGSPATKNIQYF.

This chain joins TRBV13 and TRBJ2-5, with TRBD2 identical over 13 bases. The ends lost 4 bases at V and 2 bases at J; junction bases unmatched: 7. CDR1 and CDR2 from the germline V gene are PRHDT and FYEKMQ (reference sequence). The CDR3 spans 17 residues. The CDR3 protein is CASSSTLLAGGQETQYF. For the CDR3, the DNA is TGTGCCAGCAGCTCAACTTTACTAGCGGGGGGGCAAGAGACCCAGTACTTC.

The CDR3 loop is CASSQVYLGNNEQFF. The CDR3 DNA follows: TGTGCCAGCAGCCAAGTTTATCTAGGTAACAATGAGCAGTTCTTC. J is TRBJ2-1 and V is TRBV14; D not resolved. Germline values: CDR1 SGHDN, CDR2 FVKESK. The CDR3 has 15 residues. With 1 base removed from V and 5 bases from J, the gap between germline ends came to 12 bases.

The chain recombines TRBV5-1 with TRBJ2-3; no definite D call. The CDR3 is 14 amino acids. With 0 bases removed from V and 5 bases from J, the gap between germline ends came to 10 bases. CDR1 is SGHRS, CDR2 YFSETQ, per germline. The CDR3 sequence: CASSLVLYGDTQYF. CDR3 nucleotide sequence: TGCGCCAGCAGCTTGGTTCTGTATGGAGATACGCAGTATTTT.

This clone was counted only a few times. This chain connects TRBV5-4 to TRBJ2-3; D unresolved. The length of the CDR3 is 13 residues. With 3 bases removed from V and 2 bases from J, the gap between germline ends came to 7 bases. The germline V gene has CDR1 SGHNT and CDR2 YYREEE (reference sequence). The DNA of the CDR3 is TGTGCCAGCAGCTGGGAACCCACAGATACGCAGTATTTT. Residues: CASSWEPTDTQYF.

V is TRBV27 and J is TRBJ2-1; the match to TRBD1 covers 10 bases. Looked up from germline, CDR1 is MNHEY and CDR2 is SMNVEV (reference sequence). The CDR3 covers 14 residues. V shed 5 bases and J 8 bases; nucleotides not matched to a gene: 6. The CDR3: CASSMGQGIYEQFF. The CDR3 DNA sequence: TGTGCCAGCAGTATGGGACAGGGGATCTATGAGCAGTTCTTC.

The chain links TRBV9 to TRBJ2-7; TRBD2 is a possible D gene (6 bases). V gave up 4 bases and J gave up 2 bases, with 13 bases separating them. The CDR3 totals 14 residues. Germline V gives CDR1 SGDLS, CDR2 YYNGEE. The CDR3 DNA reads as TGTGCCAGCAGCCCCTCGGACTACACCTACGAGCAGTACTTC. As protein: CASSPSDYTYEQYF. Combining the CDR3 with reference TRBV9 and TRBJ2-7 gives the whole variable domain DSGVTQTPKHLITATGQRVTLRCSPRSGDLSVYWYQQSLDQGLQFLIQYYNGEERAKGNILERFSAQQFPDLHSELNLSSLELGDSALYFCASSPSDYTYEQYFGPGTRLTVT.

The chain is built from TRBV5-8 and TRBJ2-3, with 7 bases identical to TRBD1. The germline V gene encodes CDR1 SGHTS and CDR2 YDEGEE. The CDR3 is 16 amino acids. The V segment lost 6 bases and the J segment 0 bases; nucleotides outside the gene matches: 10. In DNA form, the CDR3 reads TGTGCCAGCACCCGGGACAGAAAAACTAGCACAGATACGCAGTATTTT. Translated, it gives CASTRDRKTSTDTQYF.

The chain links TRBV14 to TRBJ1-6, with 8 bases that match TRBD1. Germline assignment: CDR1 SGHDN and CDR2 FVKESK. This CDR3 contains 17 residues. The V segment lost 0 bases and the J segment 7 bases; nucleotides outside the gene matches: 8. The CDR3 bases are TGTGCCAGCAGCCAAGATACAAGAACAGGGGGAAATTCACCCCTCCACTTT. Encoded protein: CASSQDTRTGGNSPLHF. Drawing the rest from reference TRBV14 and TRBJ1-6, the complete variable domain is EAGVTQFPSHSVIEKGQTVTLRCDPISGHDNLYWYRRVMGKEIKFLLHFVKESKQDESGMPNNRFLAERTGGTYSTLKVQPAELEDSGVYFCASSQDTRTGGNSPLHFGNGTRLTVT.

This chain connects TRBV4-1 to TRBJ2-7; D possibly matches TRBD1 or TRBD2 (5 bases each). The CDR3 loop spans 17 amino acids. The germline V and J ends were trimmed by 1 base and 6 bases, with 22 bases remaining between them. Germline CDR1 MGHRA, CDR2 YSYEKL. CDR3 DNA: TGCGCCAGCAGCCAAGGACCGGCCGGGACGGTGACCCTCGAGCAGTACTTC. Amino acids: CASSQGPAGTVTLEQYF.

The chain's CDR3 is CASSSRRSGRETEQFF. In DNA, the CDR3 is TGTGCCAGCAGCTCCCGGCGTAGCGGGAGAGAGACTGAGCAGTTCTTC. The J gene is TRBJ2-1, the V gene TRBV7-9; 9 bases match TRBD2. From germline, CDR1 is SEHNR and CDR2 FQNEAQ (reference sequence). The V and J ends lost 4 bases and 9 bases, in that order; junction bases with no gene match: 13. This CDR3 is 16 amino acids long.

This chain joins TRBV14 and TRBJ1-5; no clear D gene. Trimming took 2 bases from V and 7 from J, leaving 21 bases between them. CDR3 size: 17 residues. Germline CDR1 SGHDN, CDR2 FVKESK. CDR3 coding DNA: TGTGCCAGCAGCCAACCCAGTGCTGGGCGCCGATCCCAGCCCCAGCATTTT. It is translated as CASSQPSAGRRSQPQHF.

V usage is TRBV6-1 and J usage is TRBJ1-5; 12 nucleotides agree with TRBD1. This CDR3 has 18 residues. Germline V gives CDR1 MNHNS, CDR2 SASEGT. V gave up 3 bases and J gave up 0 bases; unmatched junction bases: 6. CDR3 residues: CASSEGQGAGYSNQPQHF. CDR3 in DNA: TGTGCCAGCAGTGAGGGACAGGGGGCTGGCTATAGCAATCAGCCCCAGCATTTT.

V and J are TRBV5-1 and TRBJ2-1, with 7 bases lining up with TRBD2. CDR1 and CDR2 (germline): SGHRS, YFSETQ. V shed 4 bases, J shed 8 bases, and the junction held 12 bases outside the gene matches. The CDR3 runs 15 residues. The CDR3 bases are TGCGCCAGCAGCGTGCGGGAGATCGCCCGGTATGAGCAGTTCTTC. Encoded protein: CASSVREIARYEQFF. Complete variable domain (other parts from reference TRBV5-1 and TRBJ2-1): KAGVTQTPRYLIKTRGQQVTLSCSPISGHRSVSWYQQTPGQGLQFLFEYFSETQRNKGNFPGRFSGRQFSNSRSEMNVSTLELGDSALYLCASSVREIARYEQFFGPGTRLTVL.

This clone has only one observation. This rearrangement joins TRBV11-1 to TRBJ2-7; 9 bases line up with TRBD1. Trimming took 4 bases from V and 0 from J; bases not matched to a gene: 13. Germline-derived CDR1 and CDR2 are SGHAT and FQDESV (reference sequence). This CDR3 is built from 18 residues. The CDR3 DNA is TGTGCCAGCAGCTGGGGGACAGGGCTACCACGGGGCTCCTACGAGCAGTACTTC. This codes for CASSWGTGLPRGSYEQYF.

This clone was seen only once. The chain links TRBV28 to TRBJ2-7; D is unclear. This CDR3 comprises 14 residues. CDR1 is MDHEN, CDR2 SYDVKM, per germline. Trimming cost V 3 bases and J 5 bases, with 14 bases left between them. The chain's CDR3 is CASSFWTRRDEQYF. The CDR3 DNA reads as TGTGCCAGCAGTTTTTGGACCCGCCGGGACGAGCAGTACTTC.

Only one count was recorded for this clone. V and J are TRBV9 and TRBJ2-2; 13 bases agree with TRBD2. The CDR3 sequence is 18 residues long. CDR1 and CDR2 (germline): SGDLS, YYNGEE. V lost 3 bases to trimming and J lost 4 bases; unmatched junction nucleotides: 9. As DNA, the CDR3 is TGTGCCAGCAGCGCACGGACTAGCGGGAGATTGGGCACCGGGGAGCTGTTTTTT. It is translated as CASSARTSGRLGTGELFF.

The chain couples TRBV5-1 to TRBJ2-3, with 11 positions matching TRBD2. The length of the CDR3 is 18 residues. The J segment lost 2 bases and the V segment lost 0 bases, leaving 8 bases of the junction unmatched. Germline V gene lookup returns CDR1 SGHRS and CDR2 YFSETQ. The DNA of the CDR3 is TGCGCCAGCAGCTTGGCACCTGCGGGACTAGCGGCCACAGATACGCAGTATTTT. Encoded protein: CASSLAPAGLAATDTQYF. Full variable domain (missing parts from reference TRBV5-1 and TRBJ2-3): KAGVTQTPRYLIKTRGQQVTLSCSPISGHRSVSWYQQTPGQGLQFLFEYFSETQRNKGNFPGRFSGRQFSNSRSEMNVSTLELGDSALYLCASSLAPAGLAATDTQYFGPGTRLTVL.

The rearrangement uses TRBV19 and TRBJ2-7, with unresolved D. The germline V and J ends were trimmed by 7 bases and 5 bases, with 15 bases remaining between them. Germline V gene data show CDR1 as LNHDA and CDR2 as SQIVND (reference sequence). The CDR3 is 13 amino acids. The CDR3 DNA sequence: TGTGCCAGTACAGGCAGCCCAGGCCACGAGCAGTACTTC. Translation gives CASTGSPGHEQYF.

This chain links TRBV9 with TRBJ2-7; 9 bases line up with TRBD2. The CDR3 is 15 residues long. From germline, CDR1 is SGDLS and CDR2 YYNGEE. Losses at the gene ends were 0 bases for V and 4 bases for J; bases not matched to a gene: 5. The CDR3, as DNA: TGTGCCAGCAGCGTAGTAGCTAGCGGGATTTACGAGCAGTACTTC. It translates to CASSVVASGIYEQYF.

The chain recombines TRBV15 with TRBJ2-5; D possibly corresponds to TRBD2 (6 bases). CDR1 is LNHNV, CDR2 YYDKDF, per germline (reference sequence). V gave up 0 bases and J gave up 2 bases, with 13 bases separating them. The CDR3 runs 16 residues. In DNA form, the CDR3 reads TGTGCCACCAGCAGAGATATCCGGCGGGGACAAGAGACCCAGTACTTC. It translates to CATSRDIRRGQETQYF.